The present T cell receptor (beta chain) was sequenced within a study of graft-versus-host responses after intestinal transplantation. Study information: Every recipient underwent anti-thymocyte globulin induction, then tacrolimus and steroids for roughly three years.

Here immunoSEQ multiplex PCR was the method, and the copy in TCRdb shows in-frame clones only, minus some. The sample lists some 90,000 clones, roughly nine tenths occurring once. Points from the study as a whole: Recipient bone marrow held GvH clones, some seen earlier in ileum or blood. High graft-versus-host to host-versus-graft clonal ratios were found in allografts of patients who had graft-donor T cell macrochimerism.

Concerning this clone: Its antigen remains unknown.

The sequence came from a human donor who received an intestinal transplant. The sequences come from unstimulated CD4+ T cells sorted from spleen or lymph node cells, collected before intestinal transplant.

CDR3 DNA sequence: TGCGCCAGCAGCTTGGCGGGGGGGCTCCCAGATACGCAGTATTTT. It yields the protein CASSLAGGLPDTQYF. This sequence joins TRBV5-1 and TRBJ2-3; the match to TRBD2 covers 8 bases. The CDR3 contains 15 residues. Germline V gives CDR1 SGHRS, CDR2 YFSETQ. The V gene end was trimmed by 0 bases and the J gene end by 4 bases; junction bases not matched to a gene: 4.